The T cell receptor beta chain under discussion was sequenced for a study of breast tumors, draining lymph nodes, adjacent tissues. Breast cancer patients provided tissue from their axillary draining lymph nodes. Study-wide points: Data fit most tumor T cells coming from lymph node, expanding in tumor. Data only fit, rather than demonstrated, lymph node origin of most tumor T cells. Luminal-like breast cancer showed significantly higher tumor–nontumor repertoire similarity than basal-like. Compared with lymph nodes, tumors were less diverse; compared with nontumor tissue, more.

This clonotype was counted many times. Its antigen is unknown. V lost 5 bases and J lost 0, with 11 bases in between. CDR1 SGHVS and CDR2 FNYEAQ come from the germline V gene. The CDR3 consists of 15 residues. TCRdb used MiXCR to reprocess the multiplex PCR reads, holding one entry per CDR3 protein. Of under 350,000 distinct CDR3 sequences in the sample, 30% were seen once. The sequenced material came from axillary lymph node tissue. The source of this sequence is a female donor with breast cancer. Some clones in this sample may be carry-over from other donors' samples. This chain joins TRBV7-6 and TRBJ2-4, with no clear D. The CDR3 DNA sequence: TGTGCCAGCAGCCCCACAGATCTAGCCAAAAACATTCAGTACTTC. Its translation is CASSPTDLAKNIQYF.